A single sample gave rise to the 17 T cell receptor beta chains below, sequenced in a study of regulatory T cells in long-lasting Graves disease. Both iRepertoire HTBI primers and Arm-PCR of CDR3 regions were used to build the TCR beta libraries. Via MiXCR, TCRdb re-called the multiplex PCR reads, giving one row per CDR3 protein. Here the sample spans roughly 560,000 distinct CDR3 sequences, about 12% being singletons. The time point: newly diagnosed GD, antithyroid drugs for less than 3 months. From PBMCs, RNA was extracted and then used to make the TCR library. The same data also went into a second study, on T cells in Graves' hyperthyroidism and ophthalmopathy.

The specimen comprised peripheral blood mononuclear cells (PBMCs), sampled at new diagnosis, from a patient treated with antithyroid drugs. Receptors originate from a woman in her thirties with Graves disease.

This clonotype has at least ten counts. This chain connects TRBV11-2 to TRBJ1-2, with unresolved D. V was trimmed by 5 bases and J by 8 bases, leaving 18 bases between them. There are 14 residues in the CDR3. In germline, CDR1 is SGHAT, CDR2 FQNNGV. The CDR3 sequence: CASSPGPLLGGYTF. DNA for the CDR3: TGTGCCAGCAGCCCCGGGCCCCTCCTGGGAGGCTACACCTTC.

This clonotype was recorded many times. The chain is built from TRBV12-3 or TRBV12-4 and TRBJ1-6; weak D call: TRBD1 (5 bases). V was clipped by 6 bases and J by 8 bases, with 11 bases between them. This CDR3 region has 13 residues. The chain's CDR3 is CASSPGGDSPLHF. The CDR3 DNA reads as TGTGCCAGCAGCCCCGGAGGGGATTCACCCCTCCACTTT.

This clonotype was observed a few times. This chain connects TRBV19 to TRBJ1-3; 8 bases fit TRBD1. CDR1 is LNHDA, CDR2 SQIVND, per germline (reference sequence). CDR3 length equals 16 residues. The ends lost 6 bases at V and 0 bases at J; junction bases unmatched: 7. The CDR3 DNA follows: TGTGCCAGTAGCCCCGGGACAGGAGGCTCTGGAAACACCATATATTTT. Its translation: CASSPGTGGSGNTIYF.

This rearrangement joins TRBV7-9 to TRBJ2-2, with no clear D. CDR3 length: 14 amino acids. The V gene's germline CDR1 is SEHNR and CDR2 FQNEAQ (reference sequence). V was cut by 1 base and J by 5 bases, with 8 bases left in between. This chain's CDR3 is CASSLDTGTGELFF. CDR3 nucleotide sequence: TGTGCCAGCAGCTTAGATACTGGGACCGGGGAGCTGTTTTTT.

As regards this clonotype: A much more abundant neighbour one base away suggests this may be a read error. The CDR3 here is CVSSLTSGASYEQYF. In nucleotides, the CDR3 is TGTGTCAGCAGCCTAACTAGCGGGGCCTCCTACGAGCAGTACTTC. The chain employs TRBV3-1 and TRBJ2-7; 10 bases are shared with TRBD2. Germline V gene data show CDR1 as LGHDT and CDR2 as YNNKEL (reference sequence). The CDR3 covers 15 residues.

The CDR3 sequence is CASAKPRGPNVSQAFF. For the CDR3, the DNA is TGTGCCAGCGCCAAACCCCGGGGGCCTAATGTTTCTCAGGCTTTCTTT. The chain combines TRBV5-8 with TRBJ1-1; a possible D gene is TRBD1 (6 bases). V lost 7 bases and J lost 11, with 30 bases in between. Germline assignment: CDR1 SGHTS and CDR2 YDEGEE. CDR3 length equals 16 residues.

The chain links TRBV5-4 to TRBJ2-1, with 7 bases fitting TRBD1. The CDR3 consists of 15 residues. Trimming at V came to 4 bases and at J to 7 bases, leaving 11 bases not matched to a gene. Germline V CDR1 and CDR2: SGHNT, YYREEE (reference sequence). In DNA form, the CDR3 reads TGTGCCAGCAGCCAAAACAGGGGTAGAATAAATGAGCAGTTCTTC. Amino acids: CASSQNRGRINEQFF.

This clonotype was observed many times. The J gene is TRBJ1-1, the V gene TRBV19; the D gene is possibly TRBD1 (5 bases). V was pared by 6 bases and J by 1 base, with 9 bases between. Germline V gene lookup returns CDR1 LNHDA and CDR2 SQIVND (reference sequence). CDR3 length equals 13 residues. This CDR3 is CASRTTENTEAFF. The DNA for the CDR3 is TGTGCCAGTAGAACGACAGAGAACACTGAAGCTTTCTTT.

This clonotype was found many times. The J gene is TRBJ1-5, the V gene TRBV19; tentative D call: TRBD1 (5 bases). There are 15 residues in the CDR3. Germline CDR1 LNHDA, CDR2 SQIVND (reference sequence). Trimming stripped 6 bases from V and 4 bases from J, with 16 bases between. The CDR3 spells CASSPIYGGNQPQHF. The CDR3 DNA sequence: TGTGCCAGTAGCCCCATCTATGGGGGGAATCAGCCCCAGCATTTT.

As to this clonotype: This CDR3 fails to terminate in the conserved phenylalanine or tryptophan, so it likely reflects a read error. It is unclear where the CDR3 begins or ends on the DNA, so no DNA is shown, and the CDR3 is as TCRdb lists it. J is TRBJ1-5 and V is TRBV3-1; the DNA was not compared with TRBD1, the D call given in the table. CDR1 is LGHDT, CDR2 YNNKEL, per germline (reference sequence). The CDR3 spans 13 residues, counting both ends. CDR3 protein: CASSQESRGQITL.

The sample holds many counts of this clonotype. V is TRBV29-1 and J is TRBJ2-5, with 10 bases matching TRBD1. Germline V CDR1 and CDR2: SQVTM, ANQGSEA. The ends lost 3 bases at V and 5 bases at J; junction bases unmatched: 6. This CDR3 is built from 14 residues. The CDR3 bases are TGCAGCGTTGATCGGGACAGGGGTGTCGAGACCCAGTACTTC. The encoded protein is CSVDRDRGVETQYF. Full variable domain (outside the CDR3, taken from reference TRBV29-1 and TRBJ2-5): SAVISQKPSRDICQRGTSLTIQCQVDSQVTMMFWYRQQPGQSLTLIATANQGSEATYESGFVIDKFPISRPNLTFSTLTVSNMSPEDSSIYLCSVDRDRGVETQYFGPGTRLLVL.

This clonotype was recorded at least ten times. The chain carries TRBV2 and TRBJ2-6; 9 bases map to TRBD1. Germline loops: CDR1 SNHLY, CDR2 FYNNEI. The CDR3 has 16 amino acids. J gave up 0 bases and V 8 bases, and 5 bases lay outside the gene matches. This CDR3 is CASRDRAYSGANVLTF. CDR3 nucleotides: TGTGCCAGCCGGGACAGGGCTTACTCTGGGGCCAACGTCCTGACTTTC.

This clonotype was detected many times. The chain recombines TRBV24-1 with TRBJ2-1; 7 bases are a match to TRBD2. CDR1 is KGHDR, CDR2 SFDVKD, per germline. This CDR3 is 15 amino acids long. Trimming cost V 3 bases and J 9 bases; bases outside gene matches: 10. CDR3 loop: CATSDPGRGDTEQFF. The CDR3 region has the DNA TGTGCCACCAGTGATCCAGGGAGGGGAGACACTGAGCAGTTCTTC.

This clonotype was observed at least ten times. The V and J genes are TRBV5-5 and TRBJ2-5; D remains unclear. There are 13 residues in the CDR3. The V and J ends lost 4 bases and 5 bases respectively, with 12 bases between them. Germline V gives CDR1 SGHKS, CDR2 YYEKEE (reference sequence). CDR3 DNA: TGTGCCAGCAGCCCGCTGTCAAGCGAGACCCAGTACTTC. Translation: CASSPLSSETQYF.

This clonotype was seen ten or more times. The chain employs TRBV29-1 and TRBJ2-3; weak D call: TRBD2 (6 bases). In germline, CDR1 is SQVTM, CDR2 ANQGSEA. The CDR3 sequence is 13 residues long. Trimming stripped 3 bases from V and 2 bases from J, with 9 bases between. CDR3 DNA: TGCAGCGTTGATGGCGGGATCACAGATACGCAGTATTTT. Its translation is CSVDGGITDTQYF.

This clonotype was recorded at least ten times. The DNA for the CDR3 is TGTGCCAGTAGCTCAGGGGGTCTCTACGAGCAGTACTTC. Its translation is CASSSGGLYEQYF. V is TRBV19 and J is TRBJ2-7, with TRBD1 matching 7 bases. The ends lost 6 bases at V and 3 bases at J; junction bases unmatched: 5. This CDR3 spans 13 amino acids. Germline values: CDR1 LNHDA, CDR2 SQIVND (reference sequence).

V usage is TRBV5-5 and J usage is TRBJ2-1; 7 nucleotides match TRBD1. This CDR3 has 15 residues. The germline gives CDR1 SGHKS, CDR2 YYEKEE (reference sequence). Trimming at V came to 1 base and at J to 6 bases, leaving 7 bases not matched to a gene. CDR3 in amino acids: CASSLRGGVFNEQFF. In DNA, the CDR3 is TGTGCCAGCAGCTTGAGAGGGGGCGTTTTCAATGAGCAGTTCTTC.